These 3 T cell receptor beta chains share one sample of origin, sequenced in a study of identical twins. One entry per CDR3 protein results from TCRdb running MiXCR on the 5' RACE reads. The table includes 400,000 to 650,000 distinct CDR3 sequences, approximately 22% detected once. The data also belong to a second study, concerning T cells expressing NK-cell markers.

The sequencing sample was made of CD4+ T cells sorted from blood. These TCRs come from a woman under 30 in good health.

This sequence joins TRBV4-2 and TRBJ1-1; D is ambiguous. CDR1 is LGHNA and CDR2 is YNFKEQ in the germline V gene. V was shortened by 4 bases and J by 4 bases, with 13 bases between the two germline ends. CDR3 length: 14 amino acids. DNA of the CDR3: TGTGCCAGCAGCCCGGACGCGGGGAGCACTGAAGCTTTCTTT. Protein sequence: CASSPDAGSTEAFF.

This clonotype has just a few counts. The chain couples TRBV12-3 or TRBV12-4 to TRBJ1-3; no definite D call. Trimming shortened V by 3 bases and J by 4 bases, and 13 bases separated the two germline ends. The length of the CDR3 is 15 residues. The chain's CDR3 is CASSLGPVGGNTIYF. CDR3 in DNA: TGTGCCAGCAGTTTGGGTCCGGTGGGCGGAAACACCATATATTTT.

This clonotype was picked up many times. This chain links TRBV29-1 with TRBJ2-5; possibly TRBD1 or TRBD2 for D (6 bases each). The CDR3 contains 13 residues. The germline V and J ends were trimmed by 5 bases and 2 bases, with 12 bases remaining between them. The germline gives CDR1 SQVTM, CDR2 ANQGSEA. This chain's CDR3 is CSVLRGLQETQYF. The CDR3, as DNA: TGCAGCGTTCTACGGGGGCTACAAGAGACCCAGTACTTC.